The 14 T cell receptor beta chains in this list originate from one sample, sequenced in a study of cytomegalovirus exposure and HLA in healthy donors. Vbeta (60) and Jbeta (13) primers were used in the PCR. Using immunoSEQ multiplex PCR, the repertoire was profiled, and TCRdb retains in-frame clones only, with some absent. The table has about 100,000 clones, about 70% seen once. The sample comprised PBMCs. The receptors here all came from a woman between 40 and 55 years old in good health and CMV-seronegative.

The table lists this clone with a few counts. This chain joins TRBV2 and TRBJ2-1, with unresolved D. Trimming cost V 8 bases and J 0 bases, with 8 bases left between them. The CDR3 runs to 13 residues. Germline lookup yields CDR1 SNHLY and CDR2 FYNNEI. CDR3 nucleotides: TGTGCCAGCGGCGGCGACTCCTACAATGAGCAGTTCTTC. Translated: CASGGDSYNEQFF.

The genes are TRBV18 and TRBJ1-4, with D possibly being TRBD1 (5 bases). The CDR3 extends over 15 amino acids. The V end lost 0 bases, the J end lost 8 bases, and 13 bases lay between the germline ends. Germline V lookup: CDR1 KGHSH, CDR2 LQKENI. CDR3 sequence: CASSPPVGDHEKLFF. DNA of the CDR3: TGTGCCAGCTCACCACCGGTAGGGGATCACGAAAAACTGTTTTTT. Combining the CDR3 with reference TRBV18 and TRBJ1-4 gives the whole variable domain NAGVMQNPRHLVRRRGQEARLRCSPMKGHSHVYWYRQLPEEGLKFMVYLQKENIIDESGMPKERFSAEFPKEGPSILRIQQVVRGDSAAYFCASSPPVGDHEKLFFGSGTQLSVL.

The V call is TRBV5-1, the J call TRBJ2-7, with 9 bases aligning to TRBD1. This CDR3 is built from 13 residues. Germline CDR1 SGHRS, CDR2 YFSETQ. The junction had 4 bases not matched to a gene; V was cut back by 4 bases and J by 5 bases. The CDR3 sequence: CASSLRTGDEQYF. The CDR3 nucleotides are TGCGCCAGCAGCCTACGGACAGGGGACGAGCAGTACTTC.

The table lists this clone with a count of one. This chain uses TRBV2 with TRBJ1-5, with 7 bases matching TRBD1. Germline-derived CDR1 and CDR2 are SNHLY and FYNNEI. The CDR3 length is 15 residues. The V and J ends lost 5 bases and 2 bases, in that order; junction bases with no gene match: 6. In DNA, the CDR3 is TGTGCCAGCAGTCTCGGACAGGATGGCAATCAGCCCCAGCATTTT. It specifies CASSLGQDGNQPQHF.

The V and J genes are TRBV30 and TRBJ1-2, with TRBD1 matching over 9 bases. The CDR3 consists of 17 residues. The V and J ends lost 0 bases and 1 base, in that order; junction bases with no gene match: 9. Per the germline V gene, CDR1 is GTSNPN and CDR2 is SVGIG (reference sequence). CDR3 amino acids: CAWSVTLWTGDNYGYTF. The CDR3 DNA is TGTGCCTGGAGTGTTACTTTGTGGACAGGGGATAACTATGGCTACACCTTC.

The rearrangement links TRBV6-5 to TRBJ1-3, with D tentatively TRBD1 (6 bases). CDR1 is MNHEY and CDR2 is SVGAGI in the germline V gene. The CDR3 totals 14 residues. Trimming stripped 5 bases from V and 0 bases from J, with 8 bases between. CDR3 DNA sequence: TGTGCCAGCAGTCAACAGGGCTCTGGAAACACCATATATTTT. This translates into CASSQQGSGNTIYF.

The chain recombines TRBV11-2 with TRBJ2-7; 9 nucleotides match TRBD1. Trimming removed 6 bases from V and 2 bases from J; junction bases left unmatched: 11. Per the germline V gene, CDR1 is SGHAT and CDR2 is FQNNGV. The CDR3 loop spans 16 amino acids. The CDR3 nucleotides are TGTGCCAGCAGTTATAACACGGGACAGGGCACCTACGAGCAGTACTTC. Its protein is CASSYNTGQGTYEQYF.

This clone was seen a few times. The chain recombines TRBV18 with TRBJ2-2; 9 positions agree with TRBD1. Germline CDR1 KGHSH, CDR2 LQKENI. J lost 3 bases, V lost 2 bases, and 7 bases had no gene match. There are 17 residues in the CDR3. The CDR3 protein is CASSPRTGVDYTGELFF. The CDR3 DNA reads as TGTGCCAGCTCACCAAGGACAGGGGTCGATTACACCGGGGAGCTGTTTTTT.

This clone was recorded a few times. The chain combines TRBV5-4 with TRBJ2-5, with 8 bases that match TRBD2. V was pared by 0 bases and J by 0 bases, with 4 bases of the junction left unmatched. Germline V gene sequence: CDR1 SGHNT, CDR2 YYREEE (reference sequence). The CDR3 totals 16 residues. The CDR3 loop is CASSLAGGADQETQYF. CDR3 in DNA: TGTGCCAGCAGCTTGGCGGGGGGGGCCGACCAAGAGACCCAGTACTTC. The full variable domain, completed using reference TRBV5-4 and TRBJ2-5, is ETGVTQSPTHLIKTRGQQVTLRCSSQSGHNTVSWYQQALGQGPQFIFQYYREEENGRGNFPPRFSGLQFPNYSSELNVNALELDDSALYLCASSLAGGADQETQYFGPGTRLLVL.

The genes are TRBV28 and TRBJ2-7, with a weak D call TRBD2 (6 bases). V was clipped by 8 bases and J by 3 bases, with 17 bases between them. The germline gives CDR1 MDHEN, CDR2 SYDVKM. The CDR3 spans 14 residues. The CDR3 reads CASVPGLGSYEQYF. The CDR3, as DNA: TGTGCCAGCGTACCGGGACTCGGGAGCTACGAGCAGTACTTC. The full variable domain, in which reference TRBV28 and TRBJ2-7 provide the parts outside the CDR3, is DVKVTQSSRYLVKRTGEKVFLECVQDMDHENMFWYRQDPGLGLRLIYFSYDVKMKEKGDIPEGYSVSREKKERFSLILESASTNQTSMYLCASVPGLGSYEQYFGPGTRLTVT.

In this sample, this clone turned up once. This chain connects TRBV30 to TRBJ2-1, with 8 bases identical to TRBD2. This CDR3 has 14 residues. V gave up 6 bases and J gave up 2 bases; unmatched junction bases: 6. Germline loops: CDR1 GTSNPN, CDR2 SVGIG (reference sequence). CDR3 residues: CACITSGTYNEQFF. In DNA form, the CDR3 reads TGTGCCTGCATAACTAGCGGTACCTACAATGAGCAGTTCTTC.

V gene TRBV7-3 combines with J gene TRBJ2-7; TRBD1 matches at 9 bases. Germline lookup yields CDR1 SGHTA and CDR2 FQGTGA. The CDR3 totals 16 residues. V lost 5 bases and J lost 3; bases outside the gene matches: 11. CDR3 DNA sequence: TGTGCCAGCAGCCCCCCTTTAGGGGACAGGGTCTACGAGCAGTACTTC. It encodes CASSPPLGDRVYEQYF.

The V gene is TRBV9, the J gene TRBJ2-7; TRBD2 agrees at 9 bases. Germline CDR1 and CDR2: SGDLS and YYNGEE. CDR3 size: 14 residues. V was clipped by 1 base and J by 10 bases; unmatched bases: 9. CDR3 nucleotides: TGTGCCAGCAGCGTACTGGCTAGCGGGACGCAACAGTACTTC. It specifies CASSVLASGTQQYF.

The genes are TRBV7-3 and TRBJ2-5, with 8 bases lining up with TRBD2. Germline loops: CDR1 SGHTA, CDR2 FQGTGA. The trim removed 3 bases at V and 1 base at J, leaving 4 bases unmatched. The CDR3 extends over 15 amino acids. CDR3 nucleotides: TGTGCCAGCAGCTTGACGGGAGGGGTCCAAGAGACCCAGTACTTC. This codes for CASSLTGGVQETQYF.